This entry concerns a single T cell receptor (beta chain). Antigen: not known. Regarding treatment: some 19 received Ad26.COV2.S at low or high dose, single or two shots; five or six received placebo; per-sample allocation not given. Day 63 after the first vaccine or placebo injection was the time point for sampling. TCRdb keeps only in-frame clones here, not all; method: immunoSEQ multiplex PCR. The sample carries roughly 350,000 clones, roughly 90% recorded once. The sample comes from a study of Ad26.COV2.S vaccination and SARS-CoV-2 variants. Notes on the study in general: Across vaccine and placebo recipients, the breadth of non-spike TCRs was similar.

The sequence was collected from a person aged 18-60 years who received the Ad26.COV2.S COVID-19 vaccine or a placebo. The sample consisted of peripheral blood, taken in a trial of Ad26.COV2.S vaccine versus placebo.

DNA for the CDR3: TGTGCCAGCAGCTTATCAGTTGGCAAAAACATTCAGTACTTC. Amino acids: CASSLSVGKNIQYF. V usage is TRBV7-2 and J usage is TRBJ2-4; the D is unclear. V shed 2 bases and J shed 3 bases, with 8 bases lying between them. This CDR3 is built from 14 residues. Per the germline V gene, CDR1 is SGHTA and CDR2 is FQGNSA.